What follows is one T cell receptor (beta chain) and its context. TCRdb's table, derived via immunoSEQ multiplex PCR, lists solely in-frame clones and lacks some. The sample contains tens of thousands of clones, 70% to 80% of which appear only once. The V and J ends lost 4 bases and 0 bases respectively, with 21 bases between them. CDR1 and CDR2 (germline): MGHRA, YSYEKL. The length of the CDR3 is 18 residues. This specimen belongs to a study of blood T cell repertoires in COVID-19. Study-level background: The cDNA or gDNA used as material had been derived from T cells, B-cell-depleted T cells, or PBMCs.

The sequence was obtained from a man aged 65-85 years with active or convalescent COVID-19. Sequenced input: peripheral blood. The chain recombines TRBV4-1 with TRBJ1-2; the D gene is possibly TRBD1 (5 bases). The CDR3 DNA sequence: TGCGCCAGCAGCCGCCGACTAGGGGAACACTCAGCTAACTATGGCTACACCTTC. Protein product: CASSRRLGEHSANYGYTF.